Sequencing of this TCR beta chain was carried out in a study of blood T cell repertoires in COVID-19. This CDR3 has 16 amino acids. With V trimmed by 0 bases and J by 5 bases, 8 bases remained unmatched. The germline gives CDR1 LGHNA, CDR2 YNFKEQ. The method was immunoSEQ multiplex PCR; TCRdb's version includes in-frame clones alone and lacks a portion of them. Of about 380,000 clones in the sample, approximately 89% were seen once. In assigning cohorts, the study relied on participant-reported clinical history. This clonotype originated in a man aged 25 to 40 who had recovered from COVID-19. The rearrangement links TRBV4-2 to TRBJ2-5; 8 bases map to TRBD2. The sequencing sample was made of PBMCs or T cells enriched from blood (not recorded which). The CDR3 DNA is TGTGCCAGCAGCCAAGACTCCGCGGGGGGCCCGGAGACCCAGTACTTC. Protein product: CASSQDSAGGPETQYF.